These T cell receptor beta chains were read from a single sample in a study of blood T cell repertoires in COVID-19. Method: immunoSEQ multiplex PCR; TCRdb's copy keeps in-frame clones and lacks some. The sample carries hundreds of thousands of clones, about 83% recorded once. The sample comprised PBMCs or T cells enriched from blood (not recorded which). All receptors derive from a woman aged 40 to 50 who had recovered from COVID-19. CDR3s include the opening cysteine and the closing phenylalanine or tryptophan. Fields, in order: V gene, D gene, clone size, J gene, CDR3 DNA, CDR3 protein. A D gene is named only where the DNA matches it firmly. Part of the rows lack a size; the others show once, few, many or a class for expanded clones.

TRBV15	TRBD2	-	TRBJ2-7	TGTGCCACCAGCAGAGGGACTAGCGGGAGAGCCAACGAGCAGTACTTC	CATSRGTSGRANEQYF
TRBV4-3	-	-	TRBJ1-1	TGCGCCAGCAGCCAAGATCGGTGGCAGGGAGGCACTGAAGCTTTCTTT	CASSQDRWQGGTEAFF
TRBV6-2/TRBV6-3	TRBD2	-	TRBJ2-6	TGTGCCAGCAGTTACGCGGGAGCCCCCTCTGGGGCCAACGTCCTGACTTTC	CASSYAGAPSGANVLTF
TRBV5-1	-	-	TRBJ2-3	TGCGCCAGCAGCTTGGGGACTCTCGGAGATACGCAGTATTTT	CASSLGTLGDTQYF
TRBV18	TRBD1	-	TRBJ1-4	TGTGCCAGCTCCCCGACAGGGGGAACAACTAATGAAAAACTGTTTTTT	CASSPTGGTTNEKLFF
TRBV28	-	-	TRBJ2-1	TGTGCCAGCAGCCTAGGAAATGAGCAGTTCTTC	CASSLGNEQFF
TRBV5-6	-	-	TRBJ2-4	TGTGCCAGCAGCCCTCGGAAGGGAGCGGACATTCAGTACTTC	CASSPRKGADIQYF
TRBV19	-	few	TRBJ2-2	TGTGCCAGTCTGTTCAGAAACACCGGGGAGCTGTTTTTT	CASLFRNTGELFF
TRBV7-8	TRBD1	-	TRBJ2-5	TGTGCCAGCAGCTCCTGGACCGGGACAGGGCGGGAGACCCAGTACTTC	CASSSWTGTGRETQYF
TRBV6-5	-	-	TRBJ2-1	TGTGCCAGCAGTCCACAAACCTGGAATGAGCAGTTCTTC	CASSPQTWNEQFF
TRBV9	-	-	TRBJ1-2	TGTGCCAGCAGCGCGGACAATTATGGCTACACCTTC	CASSADNYGYTF